This TCR beta chain was identified in a study of cytomegalovirus exposure and HLA in healthy donors (TCRdb year 2017). Looking at the study overall: According to an earlier analysis of a few hundred of the donors, 150 million to 200 million T cells yielded over 90 million unique TCR beta sequences and approximately 280 Gb of sequence data. Along with the approximately 620-subject first cohort, a separate validation cohort of over a hundred different subjects was used. A later analysis re-examined previously published TCR beta repertoires from 600 to 700 donors and added high-resolution HLA genotyping to investigate patterns of TCR occurrence. On average, around 240,000 unique TCR beta nucleotide sequences were sequenced per donor among 398 genotyped donors of the cohort, with about 19% of those sequences being non-productive. Typing coverage varied by locus: about 629-640 donors for A, B, C, DRB1 and DQB1; roughly 510 for DQA1; more than 600 for DPA1; about 450 for DPB1. Every repertoire in the discovery cohort had been generated on one and the same sequencing platform. Rather than using new phenotypic data, the later analysis identified candidate immune exposures from TCR beta sequences and from how often those sequences occurred across donors. The T cell repertoires of roughly 660 subjects were profiled by immunosequencing and related to cytomegalovirus serostatus. Genome-wide SNP genotypes for about 65% of the roughly 670 donors were used in a later genetic analysis, which treated that subset as a discovery cohort. High-throughput TCR immunosequencing, statistical association of individual TCRs with disease status, and machine learning were combined to predict cytomegalovirus infection status. In an earlier analysis of about 590 of the donors, high-throughput TCR beta sequencing was used to judge whether each TCR beta V gene segment behaved as functional or pseudogenic. An early release that covered several hundred HLA-typed donors contained around 300 gigabases of sequencing data and tens of millions of unique TCR sequences. HLA typing included class I and class II loci at four-digit resolution. Donor age, sex, ethnicity and CMV serostatus were collected together with the repertoire data. A few DR-DQ haplotypes were treated as single units for association and clustering because of strong linkage in the cohort. The study aimed to test whether signatures of past pathogen exposure could be identified by cataloging public T cell receptors. Of the 300 to 500 genotyped donors, more than 75% were placed in the genetic ancestry cluster associated with self-reported Caucasian donors.

General study outcomes and caveats: A further reported finding was that TCR beta sequences accurately predicted the HLA-A and HLA-B alleles for most subjects in the first cohort. In a later analysis, several top co-occurrence clusters were reported to appear linked to parvovirus B19, influenza, CMV and Epstein-Barr virus. In a later analysis, HLA-associated TCR beta chains were found to be more clonally expanded and to have lower generation probabilities than equally common non-associated chains. CMV serostatus was the only immune exposure information available for the cohort. Three of the identified cytomegalovirus-associated TCR beta chains were confirmed in vitro to be specific for cytomegalovirus antigens. Across donors, most TCR sequences were observed very rarely, whereas some public TCRs were present in many individuals. Because counts were too low, about 18 rarely observed V segments, including chromosome 9 orphons, were excluded from the earlier analysis of around 640 of the donors. Cytomegalovirus status was reported to be diagnosed by the classifier with high specificity and sensitivity in both the original and validation cohorts. Some IMGT-functional V segments, including TRBV6-2 and TRBV6-3, could not be told apart with the 87-base-pair reads, so those segments were excluded. The study gave a list of over 150 TCR beta chains associated with cytomegalovirus. Only TCR beta chains were sequenced in this cohort, and the absence of alpha or paired-chain data limited detectable features. An earlier analysis of 587 of the donors showed that most TCR beta V segments appeared in productive rearrangements either about 87% or about 30% of the time, which broadly matched IMGT annotations. The authors suggested that the approach could potentially be generalized to other disease states and immunological phenotypes. In a later genetic analysis, fewer N-insertions in productive TCRs were reported among donors in an Asian-associated ancestry cluster than the roughly 640-donor mean. Most CMV-associated TCR beta chains appeared to be HLA-restricted in a later analysis, and the HLA associations seemed to be driven largely by CMV exposure. Strong co-occurrence of HLA alleles, especially DR and DQ, made assigning TCR associations to individual alleles difficult. According to a later analysis, TCR association rates differed among HLA loci, with DRB1 alleles showing the most associated TCRs and HLA-C alleles showing the fewest. In a later genetic analysis, a missense DCLRE1C variant was associated with V-gene and J-gene trimming of TCR beta chains, and the association was replicated in an independent cohort. The presence/absence analyses assumed that sequencing depth was roughly uniform across donors, and that assumption may not be true. Specific HLA alleles were associated with roughly 17,000 TCR beta sequences at a false discovery rate of 0.05 in a later analysis. A cluster of highly shared sequence variants was judged likely to be a technical artifact of the sequencing pipeline. Because HLA typing was missing for some donors at each locus, association tests included only the typed subset. Correlated functional status among segregating V segments might reflect linkage disequilibrium, but an unknown experimental factor could not be ruled out.

The cohort comprised several hundred healthy bone marrow donors. Cohort members were all nominally healthy when sampled, although unrecorded immune exposures were likely present. The donor was CMV seropositive and was included in the group of 250 to 350 seropositive cohort members. Each donor provided a peripheral blood sample, and peripheral blood mononuclear cells were used for TCR beta sequencing. Genomic DNA extraction from the blood cell samples was performed with the Qiagen DNeasy Blood Extraction Kit. The method behind the library was the immunoSEQ multiplex PCR assay. For the multiplex PCR, a mixture combining 60 forward primers for TCR Vbeta segments and 13 reverse primers for TCR Jbeta segments was used. A multiplex PCR assay on genomic DNA amplified the CDR3 region of rearranged TCR beta genes. The Illumina HiSeq System was used to sequence the amplified TCR beta libraries as 87-base-pair reads. In the source study's methods: A later analysis counted around 72 million unique TCR beta chains across the approximately 700 repertoires, and 9 million to 14 million of these chains were shared by at least two donors. A nearest-neighbor algorithm error-corrected the raw reads and collapsed the reads into unique sequences, merging closely related sequences to remove PCR and sequencing errors. Alignment of CDR3 sequences to IMGT reference sequences was used to assign V, D and J gene segments. Each retained sequence needed at least a six-nucleotide match to both a V gene segment and a J gene segment. A rearrangement counted as productive if the CDR3 had no stop codons and remained in frame with V and J, and every other rearrangement counted as non-productive. CDR3 was defined by IMGT convention, running from the second conserved V-encoded cysteine to the conserved J-encoded phenylalanine. The earlier analysis of 450 to 750 of the donors excluded any sequence lacking an unambiguous match to a single V gene segment. In an earlier analysis of approximately 550 of the donors, V segments were called functional above 56.7% productive rearrangements and were called segregating when the between-donor standard deviation exceeded 5%. To diagnose cytomegalovirus status from the catalog of TCR beta chain sequences, a statistical classification framework was built. V and J gene assignment, in a later analysis, came from comparing TCR nucleotide sequences with IMGT/GENE-DB human TR gene sequences. In a later analysis, CDR3 sequences and most-parsimonious VDJ recombination scenarios were assigned using the TCRdist pipeline. In a later analysis, each TCR beta chain was defined by its CDR3 amino acid sequence together with its V-gene family, and reads lacking a unique V-gene family were excluded. A later analysis removed roughly 590 highly shared, low-generation-probability nucleotide sequences to deal with suspected cross-contamination and a sequencing artifact. In a later analysis, a clonal expansion index was calculated for each public chain from normalized within-repertoire ranks of inferred template counts. A later analysis computed generation probabilities with a VDJ recombination model fitted to out-of-frame rearrangements, and checked the results against IGoR. Hypergeometric tests were used in a later analysis to score TCR-TCR, TCR-HLA and TCR-CMV co-occurrence, with a repertoire-size bias correction applied to the TCR pairs. To estimate false discovery rates, a later analysis permuted the HLA or CMV assignments 20 times. In a later analysis, co-occurring TCRs were grouped using DBSCAN, and TCRdist sequence similarity was added for clustering within HLA-allele-positive subsets. Repertoires with fewer than 30,000 or more than 120,000 public chains, plus five repertoires with anomalous nucleotide sharing, were excluded from co-occurrence clustering. Sourced from immuneACCESS, this table was stored by TCRdb with only in-frame sequences that have V and J called. A share of the clones is absent; for the studies checked, an unresolved V gene accounts for under half, and the remainder has no known explanation. V and J calls and clone size come straight from that table; D and trimming were deduced from the DNA. Here the sample has some 150,000 clones; 80% to 90% occur a single time. The ten largest clonotypes hold about 7% of the sample.

The germline V gene (reference sequence) sets CDR1 to LNHDA and CDR2 to SQIVND. Trimming costs V 0 bases and J 4 bases, and their ends lie 12 bases apart. From the cysteine up to the phenylalanine, the CDR3 has a length of 15 residues. The DNA shown is the 45-base CDR3, in frame from base 1. Worth noting for this clone: It has no known antigen specificity. No much larger clone exists at a distance of one base, and base qualities are not known.

The TCR comes from a woman aged 25 to 39 in good health and CMV-seropositive. The chain was built from TRBV19 and TRBJ1-2, with no reliable assignment of the D segment. The sequencing sample was made of PBMCs. CDR3 sequence: CASSIDTEVGYGYTF. The nucleotides read TGTGCCAGTAGTATAGATACTGAAGTCGGCTATGGCTACACCTTC.